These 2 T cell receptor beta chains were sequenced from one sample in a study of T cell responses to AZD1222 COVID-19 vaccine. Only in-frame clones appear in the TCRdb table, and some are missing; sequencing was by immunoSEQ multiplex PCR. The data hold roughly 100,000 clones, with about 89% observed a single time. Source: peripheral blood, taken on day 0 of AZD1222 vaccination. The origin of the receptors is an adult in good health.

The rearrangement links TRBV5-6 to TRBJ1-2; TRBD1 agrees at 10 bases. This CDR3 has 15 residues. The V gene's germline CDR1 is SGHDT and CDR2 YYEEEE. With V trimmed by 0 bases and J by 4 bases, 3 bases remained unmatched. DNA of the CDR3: TGTGCCAGCAGCTTGGACCGGACAGGGGGCTATGGCTACACCTTC. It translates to CASSLDRTGGYGYTF.

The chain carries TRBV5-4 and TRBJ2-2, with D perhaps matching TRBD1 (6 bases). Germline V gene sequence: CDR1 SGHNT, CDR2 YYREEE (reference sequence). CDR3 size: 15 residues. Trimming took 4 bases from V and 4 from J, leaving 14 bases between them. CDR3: CASSPRQVTTGELFF. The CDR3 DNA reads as TGTGCCAGCAGCCCTCGACAGGTTACCACCGGGGAGCTGTTTTTT.